One sample yielded the 20 T cell receptor beta chains listed below, sequenced in a study of memory CD8 T cells in hepatitis C reinfection. Described time point: late/post reinfection, 12 to 24 weeks after detection. The sorted cells went straight to TCR sequencing with no prior in vitro expansion. The protocol was immunoSEQ multiplex PCR, while the TCRdb copy is restricted to in-frame clones and leaves out a portion. The data contain about 46,000 clones, roughly nine tenths of them singletons. Sequenced material: naive CD8+ T cells sorted from blood. Source of these receptors: a man aged 18 to 30 with hepatitis C virus infection.

This rearrangement joins TRBV10-2 to TRBJ2-2; maybe TRBD2 (5 bases). This CDR3 contains 15 residues. The V end was cut by 0 bases, the J end by 1 base, with 6 bases between. From germline, CDR1 is WSHSY and CDR2 SAAADI. Written as DNA, the CDR3 is TGCGCCAGCAGTGAGTCGAGGGAGAACACCGGGGAGCTGTTTTTT. Translating gives CASSESRENTGELFF.

This clone is a singleton in its sample. V usage is TRBV5-6 and J usage is TRBJ1-1, with 8 nucleotides matching TRBD1. V trimming: 0 bases; J trimming: 0 bases; junction bases outside the gene matches: 4. The germline gives CDR1 SGHDT, CDR2 YYEEEE. The CDR3 runs to 16 residues. In DNA, the CDR3 is TGTGCCAGCAGCTTGGACAGGGGGTGGGTGAACACTGAAGCTTTCTTT. It translates to CASSLDRGWVNTEAFF.

V gene TRBV2 combines with J gene TRBJ2-7, with 7 bases aligning to TRBD1. CDR1 is SNHLY and CDR2 is FYNNEI in the germline V gene. The length of the CDR3 is 12 residues. Unmatched junction bases numbered 2, after V lost 9 bases and J lost 0 bases. The CDR3 coding sequence is TGTGCCAGTCGGGACAGCTCCTACGAGCAGTACTTC. It codes for CASRDSSYEQYF.

The chain recombines TRBV7-9 with TRBJ2-7; possibly TRBD2 for D (7 bases). CDR3 length: 12 residues. V lost 2 bases, J lost 7 bases, and 9 bases lay in between. Germline V lookup: CDR1 SEHNR, CDR2 FQNEAQ (reference sequence). CDR3 sequence: CASSLRGGEQYF. CDR3 in DNA: TGTGCCAGCAGCTTAAGGGGGGGTGAGCAGTACTTC.

This chain connects TRBV19 to TRBJ2-1; 9 bases are a match to TRBD1. The length of the CDR3 is 18 residues. The V segment lost 5 bases and the J segment 3 bases; nucleotides outside the gene matches: 14. Germline CDR1 is LNHDA and CDR2 is SQIVND (reference sequence). The CDR3, as DNA: TGTGCCAGTAGTCAGGACAGGGGCAATGATTACGGCTACAATGAGCAGTTCTTC. It specifies CASSQDRGNDYGYNEQFF.

The chain couples TRBV11-2 to TRBJ1-3; D ambiguous. In germline, CDR1 is SGHAT, CDR2 FQNNGV. Trimming cost V 5 bases and J 2 bases, with 13 bases left between them. This CDR3 has 15 amino acids. CDR3 DNA sequence: TGTGCCAGCAGCCCCTGGGAGGGAGCTGGAAACACCATATATTTT. Translation: CASSPWEGAGNTIYF. The entire variable domain, with the rest obtained from reference TRBV11-2 and TRBJ1-3, is as follows: EAGVAQSPRYKIIEKRQSVAFWCNPISGHATLYWYQQILGQGPKLLIQFQNNGVVDDSQLPKDRFSAERLKGVDSTLKIQPAKLEDSAVYLCASSPWEGAGNTIYFGEGSWLTVV.

This clone showed up just once. CDR3 residues: CASSPISGGTYEQYV. The CDR3 DNA follows: TGTGCCAGCAGCCCCATTAGCGGGGGGACCTACGAGCAGTACGTC. The genes are TRBV7-2 and TRBJ2-7; TRBD2 matches 10 bases. Per germline, CDR1 SGHTA and CDR2 FQGNSA. The length of the CDR3 is 15 residues. The trim removed 5 bases at V and 2 bases at J, leaving 6 bases unmatched.

V usage is TRBV6-5 and J usage is TRBJ2-2, with 7 bases identical to TRBD1. Germline CDR1 MNHEY, CDR2 SVGAGI. Unmatched junction bases numbered 1, after V lost 3 bases and J lost 6 bases. The CDR3 spans 13 residues. DNA for the CDR3: TGTGCCAGCAGTTATCAGGGGGCCGGGGAGCTGTTTTTT. This translates into CASSYQGAGELFF.

V usage is TRBV28 and J usage is TRBJ1-2; perhaps TRBD1 as D (5 bases). V dropped 8 bases and J dropped 0 bases, with 22 bases sitting between them. Germline V gives CDR1 MDHEN, CDR2 SYDVKM. The CDR3 extends over 17 amino acids. DNA for the CDR3: TGTGCCAGCCATTTCCCGGGGTTGGGGGGAGCTAACTATGGCTACACCTTC. This translates into CASHFPGLGGANYGYTF.

The chain carries TRBV11-2 and TRBJ2-1; 10 nucleotides align to TRBD2. The CDR3 totals 15 residues. The germline V gene encodes CDR1 SGHAT and CDR2 FQNNGV. The junction had 8 bases not matched to a gene; V was cut back by 5 bases and J by 7 bases. The CDR3 here is CASSPPAGGKNEQFF. Written as DNA, the CDR3 is TGTGCCAGCAGCCCCCCAGCGGGGGGGAAAAATGAGCAGTTCTTC.

The V and J genes are TRBV20-1 and TRBJ2-7; D is undetermined. Trimming removed 1 base at V and 5 bases at J, with 6 bases between. From germline, CDR1 is DFQATT and CDR2 SNEGSKA (reference sequence). CDR3 length: 11 residues. The CDR3 here is CSARVRDEQYF. DNA of the CDR3: TGCAGTGCTAGAGTTCGGGACGAGCAGTACTTC.

V is TRBV4-1 and J is TRBJ2-1; weak D call: TRBD2 (5 bases). The germline V gene encodes CDR1 MGHRA and CDR2 YSYEKL. This CDR3 contains 15 residues. V lost 1 base to trimming and J lost 7 bases, with 14 bases between them. Here the CDR3 DNA reads TGCGCCAGCAGCCAAGGGGCCTCCTCGGGGAATGAGCAGTTCTTC. Translating it yields CASSQGASSGNEQFF.

This clone was observed once. This chain joins TRBV7-2 and TRBJ2-7, with D maybe TRBD1 (5 bases). Trimming cost V 5 bases and J 3 bases, with 17 bases left between them. This CDR3 has 15 residues. From germline, CDR1 is SGHTA and CDR2 FQGNSA. The CDR3 here is CASSITTQGYYEQYF. In DNA form, the CDR3 reads TGTGCCAGCAGCATCACAACGCAGGGATACTACGAGCAGTACTTC.

V usage is TRBV4-1 and J usage is TRBJ2-1; 7 bases are shared with TRBD2. The junction had 4 bases not matched to a gene; V was cut back by 1 base and J by 7 bases. Germline V gene data show CDR1 as MGHRA and CDR2 as YSYEKL. The length of the CDR3 is 14 residues. The CDR3 sequence is CASSQVGGFNEQFF. In DNA form, the CDR3 reads TGCGCCAGCAGCCAAGTGGGGGGGTTTAATGAGCAGTTCTTC.

This chain's CDR3 is CASSLSAGGQNYEQYF. DNA for the CDR3: TGTGCCAGCAGTTTATCAGCGGGAGGCCAGAACTACGAGCAGTACTTC. The V and J genes are TRBV6-5 and TRBJ2-7; 9 nucleotides agree with TRBD2. The germline gives CDR1 MNHEY, CDR2 SVGAGI. The CDR3 sequence is 16 residues long. Unmatched junction bases numbered 10, after V lost 4 bases and J lost 3 bases.

V gene TRBV7-2 combines with J gene TRBJ2-2; TRBD2 is a possible D gene (5 bases). V was pared by 2 bases and J by 5 bases, with 24 bases between. Germline lookup yields CDR1 SGHTA and CDR2 FQGNSA. The CDR3 has 19 amino acids. CDR3 region: CASSLIGKDVILDTGELFF. The CDR3, as DNA: TGTGCCAGCAGCTTAATCGGGAAGGACGTTATTTTGGATACCGGGGAGCTGTTTTTT.

The rearrangement links TRBV7-9 to TRBJ2-2, with 12 bases lining up with TRBD2. CDR3 length: 17 amino acids. Trimming took 4 bases from V and 0 from J; bases not matched to a gene: 3. Germline lookup yields CDR1 SEHNR and CDR2 FQNEAQ (reference sequence). CDR3 amino acids: CASSWLAGGPNTGELFF. CDR3 nucleotides: TGTGCCAGCAGCTGGCTAGCGGGGGGGCCGAACACCGGGGAGCTGTTTTTT.

J is TRBJ1-5 and V is TRBV6-5; 7 nucleotides agree with TRBD1. V shed 4 bases, J shed 5 bases, and the junction held 5 bases outside the gene matches. Germline lookup yields CDR1 MNHEY and CDR2 SVGAGI. This CDR3 spans 14 amino acids. CDR3 sequence: CASSWDRKYQPQHF. CDR3 DNA sequence: TGTGCCAGCAGTTGGGACAGAAAATATCAGCCCCAGCATTTT.

This chain uses TRBV20-1 with TRBJ1-1; D possibly corresponds to TRBD1 (5 bases). The V gene's germline CDR1 is DFQATT and CDR2 SNEGSKA (reference sequence). The CDR3 contains 11 residues. V lost 5 bases and J 2 bases, leaving 6 bases between the germline ends. CDR3 DNA: TGCAGTGCTGACAGAAACACTGAAGCTTTCTTT. Encoded protein: CSADRNTEAFF.

The rearrangement joins TRBV5-4 to TRBJ2-3; 8 bases are a match to TRBD2. CDR3 length: 15 amino acids. Losses at the gene ends were 2 bases for V and 4 bases for J; bases not matched to a gene: 6. The V gene's germline CDR1 is SGHNT and CDR2 YYREEE (reference sequence). CDR3 nucleotides: TGTGCCAGCAGCTTAGAGCGGGAGCGGCCAGATACGCAGTATTTT. Residues: CASSLERERPDTQYF.